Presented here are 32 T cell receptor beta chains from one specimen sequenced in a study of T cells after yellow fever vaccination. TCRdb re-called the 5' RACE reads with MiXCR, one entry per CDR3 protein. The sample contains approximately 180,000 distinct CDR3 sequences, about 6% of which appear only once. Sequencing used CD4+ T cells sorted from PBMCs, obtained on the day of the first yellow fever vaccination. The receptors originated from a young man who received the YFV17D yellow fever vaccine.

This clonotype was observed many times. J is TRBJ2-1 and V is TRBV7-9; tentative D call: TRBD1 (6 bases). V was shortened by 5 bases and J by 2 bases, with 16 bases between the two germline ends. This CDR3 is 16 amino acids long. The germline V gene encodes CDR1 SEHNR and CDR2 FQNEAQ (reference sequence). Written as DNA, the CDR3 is TGTGCCAGCAGCCCGCTACAGGGCACAGCCTACAATGAGCAGTTCTTC. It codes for CASSPLQGTAYNEQFF. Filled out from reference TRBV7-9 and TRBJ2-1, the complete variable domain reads DTGVSQNPRHKITKRGQNVTFRCDPISEHNRLYWYRQTLGQGPEFLTYFQNEAQLEKSRLLSDRFSAERPKGSFSTLEIQRTEQGDSAMYLCASSPLQGTAYNEQFFGPGTRLTVL.

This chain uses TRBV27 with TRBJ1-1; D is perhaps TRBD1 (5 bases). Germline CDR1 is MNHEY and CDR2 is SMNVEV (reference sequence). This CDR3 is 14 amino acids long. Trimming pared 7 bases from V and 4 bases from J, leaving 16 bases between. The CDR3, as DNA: TGTGCCAGCATCAAAAACCCTGGGGGCACTGAAGCTTTCTTT. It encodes CASIKNPGGTEAFF.

The CDR3 DNA is TGCGCCAGCAGCTTGGCTGCGACCTCCTTTGGTTCACCCCTCCACTTT. Its protein product is CASSLAATSFGSPLHF. The chain has TRBV5-1 and TRBJ1-6; D gene uncertain. With 0 bases removed from V and 9 bases from J, the gap between germline ends came to 16 bases. The germline V gene has CDR1 SGHRS and CDR2 YFSETQ. CDR3 length: 16 amino acids.

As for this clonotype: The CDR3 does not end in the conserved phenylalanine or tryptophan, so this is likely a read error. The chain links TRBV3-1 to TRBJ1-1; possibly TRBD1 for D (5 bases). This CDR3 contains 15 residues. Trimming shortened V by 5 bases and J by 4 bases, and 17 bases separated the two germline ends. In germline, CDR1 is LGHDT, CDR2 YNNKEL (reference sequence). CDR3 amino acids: CASSKFLQGGTEAFS. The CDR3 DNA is TGTGCCAGCAGCAAATTTCTTCAGGGTGGCACTGAAGCTTTCTCT.

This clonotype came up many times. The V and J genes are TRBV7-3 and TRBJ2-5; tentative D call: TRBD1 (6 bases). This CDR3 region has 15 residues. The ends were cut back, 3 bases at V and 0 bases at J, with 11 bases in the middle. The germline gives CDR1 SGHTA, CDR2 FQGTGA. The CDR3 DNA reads TGTGCCAGCAGCTTGCAGGGGACCAACCAAGAGACCCAGTACTTC. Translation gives CASSLQGTNQETQYF.

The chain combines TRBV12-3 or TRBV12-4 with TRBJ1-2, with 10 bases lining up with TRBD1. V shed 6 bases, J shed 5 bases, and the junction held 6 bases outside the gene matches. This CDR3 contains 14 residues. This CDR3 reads CASRDRDRGYGYTF. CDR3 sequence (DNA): TGTGCCAGCAGGGACCGGGACAGGGGTTATGGCTACACCTTC.

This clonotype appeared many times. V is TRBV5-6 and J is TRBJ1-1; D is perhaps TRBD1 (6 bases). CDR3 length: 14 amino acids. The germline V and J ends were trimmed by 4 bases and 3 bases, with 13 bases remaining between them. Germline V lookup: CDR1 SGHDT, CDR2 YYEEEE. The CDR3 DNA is TGTGCCAGCAGCCGCCGGGGGCCGGACACTGAAGCTTTCTTT. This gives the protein CASSRRGPDTEAFF.

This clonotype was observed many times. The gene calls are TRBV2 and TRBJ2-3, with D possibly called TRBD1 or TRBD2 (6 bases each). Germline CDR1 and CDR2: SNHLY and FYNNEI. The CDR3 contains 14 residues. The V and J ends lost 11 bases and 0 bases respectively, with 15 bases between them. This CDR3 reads CALGGTRSTDTQYF. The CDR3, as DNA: TGTGCCCTAGGGGGGACGCGGAGCACAGATACGCAGTATTTT.

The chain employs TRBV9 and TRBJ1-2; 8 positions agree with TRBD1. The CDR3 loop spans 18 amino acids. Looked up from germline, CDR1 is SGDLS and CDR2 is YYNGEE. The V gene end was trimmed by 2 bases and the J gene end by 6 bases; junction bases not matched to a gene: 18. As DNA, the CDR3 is TGTGCCAGCAGCGTGGGTCTCGAGACAGGGGACGGCCTCCATGGCTACACCTTC. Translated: CASSVGLETGDGLHGYTF.

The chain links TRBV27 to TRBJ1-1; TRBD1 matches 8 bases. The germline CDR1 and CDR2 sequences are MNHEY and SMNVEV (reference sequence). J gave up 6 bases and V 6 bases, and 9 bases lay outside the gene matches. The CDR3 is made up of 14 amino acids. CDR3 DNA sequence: TGTGCCAGCAGGCGGCAGGGGGCGAATCCTGAAGCTTTCTTT. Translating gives CASRRQGANPEAFF.

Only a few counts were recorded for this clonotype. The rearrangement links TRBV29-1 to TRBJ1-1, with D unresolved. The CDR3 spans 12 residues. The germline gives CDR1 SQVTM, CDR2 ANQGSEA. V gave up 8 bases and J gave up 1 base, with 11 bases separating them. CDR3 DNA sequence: TGCAGCTCCGTTTACAGGAACACTGAAGCTTTCTTT. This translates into CSSVYRNTEAFF.

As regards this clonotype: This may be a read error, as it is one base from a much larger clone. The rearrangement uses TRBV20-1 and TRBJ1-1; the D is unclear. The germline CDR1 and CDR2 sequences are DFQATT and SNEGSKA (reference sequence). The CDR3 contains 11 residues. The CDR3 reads CCAIRITEAFF. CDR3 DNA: TGCTGTGCTATCCGGATCACTGAAGCTTTCTTT.

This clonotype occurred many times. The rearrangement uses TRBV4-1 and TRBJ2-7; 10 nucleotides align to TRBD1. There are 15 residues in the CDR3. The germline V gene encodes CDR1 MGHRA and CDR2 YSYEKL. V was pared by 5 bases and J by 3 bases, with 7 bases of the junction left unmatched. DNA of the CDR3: TGCGCCAGCAGCTGGCCGGGACAGGGGTTCTACGAGCAGTACTTC. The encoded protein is CASSWPGQGFYEQYF.

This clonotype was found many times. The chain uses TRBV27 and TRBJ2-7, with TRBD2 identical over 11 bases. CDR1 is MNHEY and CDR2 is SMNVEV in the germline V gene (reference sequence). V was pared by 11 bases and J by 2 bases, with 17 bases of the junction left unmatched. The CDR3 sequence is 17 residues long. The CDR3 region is CAPRGLAGGRDPYEQYV. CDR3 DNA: TGTGCCCCTCGAGGGCTAGCGGGGGGTCGAGACCCCTACGAGCAGTACGTC.

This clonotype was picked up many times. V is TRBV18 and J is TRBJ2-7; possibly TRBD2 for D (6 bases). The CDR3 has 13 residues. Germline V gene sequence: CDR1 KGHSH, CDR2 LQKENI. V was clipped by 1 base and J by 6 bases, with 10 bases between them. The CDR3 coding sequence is TGTGCCAGCTCACCACAAGGAGGGGTCGAGCAGTACGTC. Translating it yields CASSPQGGVEQYV.

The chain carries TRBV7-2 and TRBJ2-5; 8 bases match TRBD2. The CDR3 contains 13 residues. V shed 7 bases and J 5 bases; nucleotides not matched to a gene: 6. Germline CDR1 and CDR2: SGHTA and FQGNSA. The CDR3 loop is CASNPLAEETQYF. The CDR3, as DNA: TGTGCCAGCAACCCACTAGCGGAGGAGACCCAGTACTTC.

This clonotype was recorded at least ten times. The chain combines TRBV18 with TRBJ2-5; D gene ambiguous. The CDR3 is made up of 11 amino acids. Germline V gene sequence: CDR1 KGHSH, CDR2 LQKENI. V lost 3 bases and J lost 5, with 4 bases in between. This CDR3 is CASSPSETQYF. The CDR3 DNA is TGTGCCAGCTCACCGTCGGAGACCCAGTACTTC.

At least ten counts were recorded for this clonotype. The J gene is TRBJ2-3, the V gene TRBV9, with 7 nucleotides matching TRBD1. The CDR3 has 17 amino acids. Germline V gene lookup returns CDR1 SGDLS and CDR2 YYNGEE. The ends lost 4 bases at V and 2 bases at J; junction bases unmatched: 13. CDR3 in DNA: TGTGCCAGCAGCATGAAACAGGGGCCGACCTTCACAGATACGCAGTATTTT. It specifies CASSMKQGPTFTDTQYF.

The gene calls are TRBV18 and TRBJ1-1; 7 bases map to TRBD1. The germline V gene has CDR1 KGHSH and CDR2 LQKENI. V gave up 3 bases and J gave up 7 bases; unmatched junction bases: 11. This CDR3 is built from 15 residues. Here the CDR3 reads CASSPTTGEQGEAFF. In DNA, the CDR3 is TGTGCCAGCTCACCCACCACAGGGGAACAGGGTGAAGCTTTCTTT.

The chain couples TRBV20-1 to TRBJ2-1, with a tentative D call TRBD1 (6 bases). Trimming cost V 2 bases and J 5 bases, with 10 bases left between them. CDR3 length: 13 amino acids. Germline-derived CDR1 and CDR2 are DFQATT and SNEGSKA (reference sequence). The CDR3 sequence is CSARNPGDNEQFF. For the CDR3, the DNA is TGCAGTGCTAGAAATCCAGGGGACAATGAGCAGTTCTTC.

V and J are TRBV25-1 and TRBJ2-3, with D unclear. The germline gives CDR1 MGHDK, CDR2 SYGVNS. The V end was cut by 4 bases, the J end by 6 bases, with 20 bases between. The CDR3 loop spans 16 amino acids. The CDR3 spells CASSASGRTLGDTQYF. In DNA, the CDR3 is TGTGCCAGCAGTGCATCGGGCCGAACCCTAGGTGATACGCAGTATTTT.

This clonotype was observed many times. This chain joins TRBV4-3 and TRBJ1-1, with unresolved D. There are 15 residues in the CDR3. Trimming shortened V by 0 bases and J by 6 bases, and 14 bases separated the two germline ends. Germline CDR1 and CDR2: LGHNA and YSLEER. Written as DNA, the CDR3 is TGCGCCAGCAGCCAAGATCGTCAATCGGACGCTGAAGCTTTCTTT. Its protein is CASSQDRQSDAEAFF.

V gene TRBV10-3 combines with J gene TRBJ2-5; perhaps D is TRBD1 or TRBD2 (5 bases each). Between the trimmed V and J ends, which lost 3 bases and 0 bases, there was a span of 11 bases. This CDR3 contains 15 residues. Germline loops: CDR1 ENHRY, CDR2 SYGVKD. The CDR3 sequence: CAISDRDQHQETQYF. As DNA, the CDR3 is TGTGCCATCAGTGATCGGGACCAGCACCAAGAGACCCAGTACTTC.

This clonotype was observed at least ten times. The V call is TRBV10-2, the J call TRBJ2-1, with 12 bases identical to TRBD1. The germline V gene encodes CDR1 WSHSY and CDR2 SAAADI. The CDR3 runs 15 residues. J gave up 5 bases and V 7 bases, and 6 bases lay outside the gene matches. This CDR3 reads CASNPGQGAHNEQFF. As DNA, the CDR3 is TGCGCCAGCAACCCGGGACAGGGGGCACACAATGAGCAGTTCTTC.

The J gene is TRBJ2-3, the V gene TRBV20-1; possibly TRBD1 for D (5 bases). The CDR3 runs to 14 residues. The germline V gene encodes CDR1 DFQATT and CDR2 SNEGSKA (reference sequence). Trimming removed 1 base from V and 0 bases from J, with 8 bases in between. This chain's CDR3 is CSARVAGSTDTQYF. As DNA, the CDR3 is TGCAGTGCTAGAGTTGCAGGGAGCACAGATACGCAGTATTTT.

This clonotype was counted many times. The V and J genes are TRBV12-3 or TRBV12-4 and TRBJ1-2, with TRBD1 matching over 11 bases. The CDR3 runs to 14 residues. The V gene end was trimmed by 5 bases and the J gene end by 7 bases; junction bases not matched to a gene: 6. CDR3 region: CASSRDRGKGGYTF. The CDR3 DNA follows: TGTGCCAGCAGTCGGGACAGGGGGAAAGGTGGCTACACCTTC.

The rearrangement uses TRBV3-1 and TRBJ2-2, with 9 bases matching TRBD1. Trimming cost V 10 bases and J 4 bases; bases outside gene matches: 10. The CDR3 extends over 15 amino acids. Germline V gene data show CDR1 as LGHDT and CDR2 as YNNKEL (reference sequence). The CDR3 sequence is CATTRDRAATGELFF. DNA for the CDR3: TGTGCCACCACCCGGGACAGGGCGGCCACCGGGGAGCTGTTTTTT.

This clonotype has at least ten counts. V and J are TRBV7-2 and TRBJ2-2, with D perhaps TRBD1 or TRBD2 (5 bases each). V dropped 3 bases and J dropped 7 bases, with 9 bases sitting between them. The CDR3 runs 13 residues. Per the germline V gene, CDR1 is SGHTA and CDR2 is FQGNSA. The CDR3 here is CASSFGGNGELFF. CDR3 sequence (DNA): TGTGCCAGCAGCTTTGGGGGTAACGGGGAGCTGTTTTTT.

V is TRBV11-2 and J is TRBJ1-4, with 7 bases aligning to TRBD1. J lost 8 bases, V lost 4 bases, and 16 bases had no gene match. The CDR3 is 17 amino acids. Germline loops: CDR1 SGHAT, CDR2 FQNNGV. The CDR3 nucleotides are TGTGCCAGCAGCTCCCGTGCCGGGACAGAGTTTAGGGAAAAACTGTTTTTT. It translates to CASSSRAGTEFREKLFF.

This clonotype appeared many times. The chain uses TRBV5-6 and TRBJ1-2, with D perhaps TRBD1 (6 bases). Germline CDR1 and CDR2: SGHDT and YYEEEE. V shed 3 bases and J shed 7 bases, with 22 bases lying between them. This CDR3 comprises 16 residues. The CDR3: CASSSYTGSWAGGYTF. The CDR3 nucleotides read TGTGCCAGCAGCTCCTACACAGGGAGTTGGGCGGGTGGCTACACCTTC.

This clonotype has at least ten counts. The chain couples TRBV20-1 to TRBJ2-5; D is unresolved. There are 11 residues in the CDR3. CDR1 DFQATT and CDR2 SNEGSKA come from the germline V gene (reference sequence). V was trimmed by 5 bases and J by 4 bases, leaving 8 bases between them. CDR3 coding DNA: TGCAGTGCTGCCCTTAGAGAGACCCAGTACTTC. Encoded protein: CSAALRETQYF.

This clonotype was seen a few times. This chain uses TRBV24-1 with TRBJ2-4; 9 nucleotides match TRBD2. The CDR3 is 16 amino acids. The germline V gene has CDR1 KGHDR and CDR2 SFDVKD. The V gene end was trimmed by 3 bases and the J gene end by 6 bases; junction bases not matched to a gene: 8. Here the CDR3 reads CATSDPRRGGGNIQYF. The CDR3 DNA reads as TGTGCCACCAGTGATCCCCGGCGGGGGGGAGGAAACATTCAGTACTTC.